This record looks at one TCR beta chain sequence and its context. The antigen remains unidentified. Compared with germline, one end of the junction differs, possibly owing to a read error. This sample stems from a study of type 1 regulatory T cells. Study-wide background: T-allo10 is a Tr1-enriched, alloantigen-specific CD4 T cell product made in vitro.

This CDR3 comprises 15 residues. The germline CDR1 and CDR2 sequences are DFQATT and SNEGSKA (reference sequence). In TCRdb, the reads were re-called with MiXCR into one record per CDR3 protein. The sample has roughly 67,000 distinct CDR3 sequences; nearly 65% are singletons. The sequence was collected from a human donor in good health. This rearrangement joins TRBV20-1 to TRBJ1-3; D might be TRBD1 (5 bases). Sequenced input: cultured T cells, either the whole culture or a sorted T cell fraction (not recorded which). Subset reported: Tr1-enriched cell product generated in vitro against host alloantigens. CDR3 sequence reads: CSARAEGSPPDTIYF. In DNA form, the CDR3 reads TGCAGTGCTAGAGCGGAAGGGTCACCTCCGGACACCATATATTTC.